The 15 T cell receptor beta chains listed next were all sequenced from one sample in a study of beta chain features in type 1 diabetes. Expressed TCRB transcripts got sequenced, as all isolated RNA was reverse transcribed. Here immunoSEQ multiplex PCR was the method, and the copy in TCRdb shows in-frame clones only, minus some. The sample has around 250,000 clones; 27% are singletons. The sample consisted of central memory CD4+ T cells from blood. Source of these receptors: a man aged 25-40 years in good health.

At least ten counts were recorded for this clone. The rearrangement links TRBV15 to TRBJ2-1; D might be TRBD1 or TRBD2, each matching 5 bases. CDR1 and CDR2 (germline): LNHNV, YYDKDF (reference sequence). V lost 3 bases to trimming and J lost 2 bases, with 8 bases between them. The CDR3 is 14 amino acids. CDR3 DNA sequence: TGTGCCACCAGCAGTGAGGGGCCCTACAATGAGCAGTTCTTC. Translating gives CATSSEGPYNEQFF.

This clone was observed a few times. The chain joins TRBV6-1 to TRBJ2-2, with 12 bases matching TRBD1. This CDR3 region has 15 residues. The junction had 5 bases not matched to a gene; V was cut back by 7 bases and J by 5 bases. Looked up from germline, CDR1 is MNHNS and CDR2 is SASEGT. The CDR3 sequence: CASKGDRGQTGELFF. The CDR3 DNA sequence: TGTGCCAGCAAAGGGGACAGGGGGCAGACCGGGGAGCTGTTTTTT.

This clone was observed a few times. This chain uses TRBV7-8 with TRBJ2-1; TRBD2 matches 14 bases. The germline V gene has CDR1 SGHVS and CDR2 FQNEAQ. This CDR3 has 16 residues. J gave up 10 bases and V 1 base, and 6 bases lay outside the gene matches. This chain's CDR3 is CASSLDGGLAGVEQFF. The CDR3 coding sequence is TGTGCCAGCAGCTTAGATGGGGGACTAGCGGGAGTAGAGCAGTTCTTC. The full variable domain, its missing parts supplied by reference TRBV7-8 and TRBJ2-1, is GAGVSQSPRYKVAKRGQDVALRCDPISGHVSLFWYQQALGQGPEFLTYFQNEAQLDKSGLPSDRFFAERPEGSVSTLKIQRTQQEDSAVYLCASSLDGGLAGVEQFFGPGTRLTVL.

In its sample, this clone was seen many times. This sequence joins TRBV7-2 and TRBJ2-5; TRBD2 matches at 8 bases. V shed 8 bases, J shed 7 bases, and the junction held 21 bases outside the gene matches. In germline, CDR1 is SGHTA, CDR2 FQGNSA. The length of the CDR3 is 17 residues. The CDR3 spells CASSLNTGQTGGATQYF. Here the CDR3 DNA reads TGTGCCAGCTCCCTTAATACCGGACAGACGGGGGGGGCGACCCAGTACTTC.

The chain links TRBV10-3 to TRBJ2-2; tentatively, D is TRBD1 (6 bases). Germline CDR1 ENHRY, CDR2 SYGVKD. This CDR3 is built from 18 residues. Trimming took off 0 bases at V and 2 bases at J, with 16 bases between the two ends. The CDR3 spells CAISESAQGKSNTGELFF. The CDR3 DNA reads TGTGCCATCAGTGAGTCTGCCCAGGGGAAATCCAACACCGGGGAGCTGTTTTTT.

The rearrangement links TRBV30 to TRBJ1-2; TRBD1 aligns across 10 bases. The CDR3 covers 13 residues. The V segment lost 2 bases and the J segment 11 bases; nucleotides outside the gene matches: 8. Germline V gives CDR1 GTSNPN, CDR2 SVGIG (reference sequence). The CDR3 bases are TGTGCCTGGAGTATTGAGGACAGGGGGACGTACACCTTC. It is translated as CAWSIEDRGTYTF.

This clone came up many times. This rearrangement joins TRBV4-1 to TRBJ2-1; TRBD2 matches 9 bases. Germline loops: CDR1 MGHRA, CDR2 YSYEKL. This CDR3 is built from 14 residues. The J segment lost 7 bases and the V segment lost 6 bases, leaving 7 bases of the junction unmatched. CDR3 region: CASRSGLALNEQFF. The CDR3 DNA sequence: TGCGCCAGCAGGTCGGGACTAGCTCTTAATGAGCAGTTCTTC.

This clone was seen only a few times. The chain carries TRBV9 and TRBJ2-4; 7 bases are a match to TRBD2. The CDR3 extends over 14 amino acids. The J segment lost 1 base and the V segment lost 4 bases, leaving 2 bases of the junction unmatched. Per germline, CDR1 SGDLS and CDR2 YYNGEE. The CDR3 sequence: CASSPGRAKNIQYF. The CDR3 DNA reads TGTGCCAGCAGCCCCGGGAGGGCCAAAAACATTCAGTACTTC.

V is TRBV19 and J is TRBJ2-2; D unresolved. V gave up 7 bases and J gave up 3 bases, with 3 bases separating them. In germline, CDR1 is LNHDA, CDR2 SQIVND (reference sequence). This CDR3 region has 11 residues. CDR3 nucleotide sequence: TGTGCCAGTACGGACACCGGGGAGCTGTTTTTT. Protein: CASTDTGELFF.

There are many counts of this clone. The CDR3 protein is CAIWNGGYEQYF. In DNA, the CDR3 is TGTGCCATCTGGAACGGGGGCTACGAGCAGTACTTC. The chain couples TRBV10-3 to TRBJ2-7; tentatively, D is TRBD2 (6 bases). This CDR3 contains 12 residues. Germline CDR1 and CDR2: ENHRY and SYGVKD. V was shortened by 8 bases and J by 3 bases, with 11 bases between the two germline ends.

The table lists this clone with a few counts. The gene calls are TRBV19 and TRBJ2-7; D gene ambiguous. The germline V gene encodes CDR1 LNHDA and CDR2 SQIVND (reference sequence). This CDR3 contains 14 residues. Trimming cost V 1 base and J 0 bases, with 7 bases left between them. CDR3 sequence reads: CASSIAPNSYEQYF. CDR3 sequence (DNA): TGTGCCAGTAGTATAGCCCCGAACTCCTACGAGCAGTACTTC.

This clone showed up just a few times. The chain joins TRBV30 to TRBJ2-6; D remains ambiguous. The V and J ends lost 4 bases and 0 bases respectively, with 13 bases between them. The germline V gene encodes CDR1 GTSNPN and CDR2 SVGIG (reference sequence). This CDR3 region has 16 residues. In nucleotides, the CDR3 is TGTGCCTGGACCCCCCCTTCGGGCTCTGGGGCCAACGTCCTGACTTTC. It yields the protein CAWTPPSGSGANVLTF.

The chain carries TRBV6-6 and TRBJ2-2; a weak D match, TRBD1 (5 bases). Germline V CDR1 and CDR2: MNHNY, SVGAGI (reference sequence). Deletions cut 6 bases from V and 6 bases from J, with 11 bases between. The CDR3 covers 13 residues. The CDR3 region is CASRVRESGELFF. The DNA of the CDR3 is TGTGCCAGCAGAGTCAGGGAATCCGGGGAGCTGTTTTTT.

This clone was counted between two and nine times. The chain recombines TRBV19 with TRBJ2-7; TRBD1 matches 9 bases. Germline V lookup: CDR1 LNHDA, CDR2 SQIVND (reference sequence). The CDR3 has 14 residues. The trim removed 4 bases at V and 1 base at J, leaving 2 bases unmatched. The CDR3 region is CASSNGQGSYEQYF. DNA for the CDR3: TGTGCCAGTAGTAACGGACAGGGGTCCTACGAGCAGTACTTC.

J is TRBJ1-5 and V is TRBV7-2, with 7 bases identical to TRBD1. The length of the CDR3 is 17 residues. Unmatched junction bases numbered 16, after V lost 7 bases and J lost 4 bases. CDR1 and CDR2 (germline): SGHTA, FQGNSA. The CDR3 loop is CASTDRQGGMGNQPQHF. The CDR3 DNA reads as TGTGCCAGCACCGACCGACAGGGAGGTATGGGAAATCAGCCCCAGCATTTT.